One TCR beta chain is described in this entry. The CDR3 has 15 residues. V was clipped by 2 bases and J by 2 bases, with 13 bases between them. The germline CDR1 and CDR2 sequences are SGHNT and YENEEA. These data are taken from a study of blood T cell repertoires in COVID-19. About the research overall: For recovered donors of Cohort 3, there were two negative PCRs, clearance, or symptom resolution. The United States, Italy and Spain supplied acute and convalescent COVID-19 samples.

Authors' analysis steps: How many nucleated cells were present was estimated from reference gene primer amplification. TCRdb's table, derived via immunoSEQ multiplex PCR, lists solely in-frame clones and lacks some. The DNA was the basis for D and trimming; V, J and clone size are from that table. The sample has roughly 190,000 clones, approximately 90% seen once. The TCR was taken from a woman aged 40 to 50 in a cohort exposed to, infected with or recovered from COVID-19 (not recorded which). The chain has TRBV11-3 and TRBJ2-7; D remains unclear. The sample taken for sequencing was PBMCs or T cells enriched from blood (not recorded which). CDR3 sequence reads: CASSLTHYRTYEQYF. The CDR3 coding sequence is TGTGCCAGCAGCTTAACTCATTACCGTACCTACGAGCAGTACTTC.